The 21 T cell receptor beta chains below come from one sample, sequenced in a study of cytotoxic CD8 clonotypes in ibrutinib-treated CLL. Profiling relied on immunoSEQ multiplex PCR, and the TCRdb table lists in-frame clones only, not all of them. The sample has 130,000 or so clones; 70% to 80% are singletons. This specimen consisted of PBMCs, obtained after 12 months of ibrutinib treatment. The receptors here all came from a human donor with chronic lymphocytic leukemia.

CDR3 nucleotides: TGTGCCAGTAGTATCAGGACAAAGGCTGTGGGAGATACGCAGTATTTT. Its protein product is CASSIRTKAVGDTQYF. This chain connects TRBV19 to TRBJ2-3, with D maybe TRBD1 (5 bases). This CDR3 contains 16 residues. CDR1 LNHDA and CDR2 SQIVND come from the germline V gene (reference sequence). The ends were cut back, 3 bases at V and 5 bases at J, with 18 bases in the middle.

This chain joins TRBV5-1 and TRBJ2-1, with a weak D call TRBD1 (5 bases). With 0 bases removed from V and 7 bases from J, the gap between germline ends came to 14 bases. The CDR3 covers 15 residues. Germline CDR1 and CDR2: SGHRS and YFSETQ. The CDR3 loop is CASSLEGDRSNEQFF. The CDR3 DNA follows: TGCGCCAGCAGCTTGGAAGGGGATCGGTCGAATGAGCAGTTCTTC.

This clone was observed a handful of times. The rearrangement joins TRBV11-2 to TRBJ1-1, with no clear D. V shed 3 bases and J shed 3 bases, with 8 bases lying between them. Germline CDR1 reads SGHAT; CDR2 reads FQNNGV. The CDR3 length is 13 residues. The CDR3 reads CASSLPGYTEAFF. The CDR3 nucleotides are TGTGCCAGCAGCTTGCCGGGTTACACTGAAGCTTTCTTT.

The chain recombines TRBV25-1 with TRBJ2-1; no definite D call. The germline V gene encodes CDR1 MGHDK and CDR2 SYGVNS. The V end was cut by 5 bases, the J end by 9 bases, with 14 bases between. This CDR3 comprises 13 residues. Here the CDR3 reads CASSPFSKTEQFF. CDR3 nucleotides: TGTGCCAGCAGTCCCTTTAGCAAAACTGAGCAGTTCTTC.

The chain uses TRBV9 and TRBJ2-3, with 13 positions matching TRBD2. From germline, CDR1 is SGDLS and CDR2 YYNGEE. The V segment lost 3 bases and the J segment 5 bases; nucleotides outside the gene matches: 6. The CDR3 length is 16 residues. CDR3 in DNA: TGTGCCAGCAGCGCGGGGACTAGCGGGACTCAAGATACGCAGTATTTT. Its translation: CASSAGTSGTQDTQYF.

The sample holds a few counts of this clone. The chain joins TRBV4-3 to TRBJ2-4, with unresolved D. Germline lookup yields CDR1 LGHNA and CDR2 YSLEER. The V gene lost 0 bases and the J gene lost 9 bases, with 12 bases spanning the gap. This CDR3 contains 14 residues. For the CDR3, the DNA is TGCGCCAGCAGCCAAGACGTCCTTTACGGCATTCAGTACTTC. Its translation is CASSQDVLYGIQYF.

CDR3 bases: TGTGCCAGTAGTATAGGCGGGACGGTCGAGCAGTTCTTC. It specifies CASSIGGTVEQFF. V usage is TRBV19 and J usage is TRBJ2-1; weak D call: TRBD2 (6 bases). Germline V lookup: CDR1 LNHDA, CDR2 SQIVND (reference sequence). This CDR3 region has 13 residues. The V end lost 1 base, the J end lost 10 bases, and 11 bases lay between the germline ends.

The V call is TRBV6-5, the J call TRBJ1-3; D may be TRBD1 (5 bases). CDR1 is MNHEY and CDR2 is SVGAGI in the germline V gene. V was cut by 3 bases and J by 3 bases, with 12 bases left in between. This CDR3 comprises 15 residues. CDR3 DNA sequence: TGTGCCAGCAGTTATGGACCGGGGCGTGGAAACACCATATATTTT. This codes for CASSYGPGRGNTIYF.

This chain uses TRBV11-2 with TRBJ2-2, with TRBD1 identical over 7 bases. The CDR3 loop spans 15 amino acids. Per germline, CDR1 SGHAT and CDR2 FQNNGV. J was trimmed by 6 bases and V by 4 bases; bases with no gene match: 8. CDR3 protein: CASSSSGTAPGELFF. The CDR3 nucleotides are TGTGCCAGCAGCTCCTCCGGGACAGCCCCCGGGGAGCTGTTTTTT.

Of note for this clone: At one of its ends the junction is not consistent with the germline gene, which may arise from a read error. The rearrangement joins TRBV6-1 to TRBJ2-7; D possibly corresponds to TRBD2 (6 bases). CDR3 length equals 12 residues. CDR1 and CDR2 (germline): MNHNS, SASEGT. The CDR3 region has the DNA TGTGCCAGCAATGAACGGGGGTTCGAGCAGTACTTC. Amino acids: CASNERGFEQYF.

This clone was found once. J is TRBJ1-2 and V is TRBV6-1; D is unclear. The V and J ends lost 1 base and 5 bases respectively, with 11 bases between them. CDR1 and CDR2 (germline): MNHNS, SASEGT. This CDR3 comprises 14 residues. The CDR3 DNA is TGTGCCAGCAGTGAAGGGATGGTCCTTTATGGCTACACCTTC. As protein: CASSEGMVLYGYTF.

This chain uses TRBV5-1 with TRBJ1-4, with D perhaps TRBD1 (5 bases). Trimming removed 0 bases from V and 1 base from J, with 7 bases in between. In germline, CDR1 is SGHRS, CDR2 YFSETQ. The CDR3 is 15 residues long. The CDR3 DNA follows: TGCGCCAGCAGCTTGGTAGGGGTAACTAATGAAAAACTGTTTTTT. Translating it yields CASSLVGVTNEKLFF.

This chain connects TRBV27 to TRBJ1-5, with D maybe TRBD1 (5 bases). Germline V gene data show CDR1 as MNHEY and CDR2 as SMNVEV (reference sequence). The CDR3 is made up of 15 amino acids. V gave up 5 bases and J gave up 4 bases, with 15 bases separating them. CDR3 nucleotide sequence: TGTGCCAGCAGTCTCCAGGGTGAGGGAAATCAGCCCCAGCATTTT. It specifies CASSLQGEGNQPQHF.

This clone was recorded a few times. V is TRBV6-1 and J is TRBJ2-5, with 11 bases aligning to TRBD2. Germline values: CDR1 MNHNS, CDR2 SASEGT. Trimming removed 4 bases from V and 4 bases from J; junction bases left unmatched: 8. The CDR3 has 16 residues. The CDR3 nucleotides are TGTGCCAGCAGTGTGGGGCTAGCGGGGGGAGGAGAGACCCAGTACTTC. Translating gives CASSVGLAGGGETQYF.

The chain combines TRBV6-5 with TRBJ2-5; 7 bases agree with TRBD1. This CDR3 is built from 13 residues. J gave up 5 bases and V 5 bases, and 5 bases lay outside the gene matches. The V gene's germline CDR1 is MNHEY and CDR2 SVGAGI. CDR3 loop: CASSRQGGETQYF. The CDR3 region has the DNA TGTGCCAGCAGTCGACAGGGTGGGGAGACCCAGTACTTC.

The V call is TRBV25-1, the J call TRBJ1-6, with D possibly matching TRBD1 (6 bases). Germline V gives CDR1 MGHDK, CDR2 SYGVNS. Trimming took 7 bases from V and 6 from J, leaving 16 bases between them. This CDR3 is 15 amino acids long. DNA for the CDR3: TGTGCCAGCACAGAGGGGGGATGGAGTAATTCACCCCTCCACTTT. Translation gives CASTEGGWSNSPLHF.

V gene TRBV9 combines with J gene TRBJ2-3; D uncertain. From germline, CDR1 is SGDLS and CDR2 YYNGEE. The CDR3 spans 14 residues. Trimming removed 0 bases at V and 3 bases at J, with 8 bases between. The CDR3 DNA reads TGTGCCAGCAGCGTAGTCAGTCTGACAGATACGCAGTATTTT. Encoded protein: CASSVVSLTDTQYF.

The rearrangement links TRBV27 to TRBJ1-5; unclear D gene. The CDR3 has 15 amino acids. Per germline, CDR1 MNHEY and CDR2 SMNVEV (reference sequence). With 2 bases removed from V and 0 bases from J, the gap between germline ends came to 8 bases. This chain's CDR3 is CASSLGYGSNQPQHF. In DNA form, the CDR3 reads TGTGCCAGCAGTTTAGGTTACGGTAGCAATCAGCCCCAGCATTTT.

The chain links TRBV6-5 to TRBJ1-1; tentatively, D is TRBD1 (6 bases). The germline V gene encodes CDR1 MNHEY and CDR2 SVGAGI. The V end was cut by 2 bases, the J end by 4 bases, with 11 bases between. The CDR3 contains 14 residues. CDR3 nucleotides: TGTGCCAGCAGTTACCTAAGGACAGTCACTGAAGCTTTCTTT. Its protein is CASSYLRTVTEAFF.

The V call is TRBV7-6, the J call TRBJ1-1; maybe TRBD1 (6 bases). Per the germline V gene, CDR1 is SGHVS and CDR2 is FNYEAQ. CDR3 length: 16 residues. Trimming took off 5 bases at V and 0 bases at J, with 16 bases between the two ends. This chain's CDR3 is CASSHRDGALNTEAFF. The CDR3, as DNA: TGTGCCAGCAGCCACAGGGACGGAGCCTTGAACACTGAAGCTTTCTTT. Using reference TRBV7-6 and TRBJ1-1 for the parts outside the CDR3, the full variable domain is GAGVSQSPRYKVTKRGQDVALRCDPISGHVSLYWYRQALGQGPEFLTYFNYEAQQDKSGLPNDRFSAERPEGSISTLTIQRTEQRDSAMYRCASSHRDGALNTEAFFGQGTRLTVV.

V is TRBV7-2 and J is TRBJ2-7; D gene ambiguous. The ends were cut back, 2 bases at V and 6 bases at J, with 23 bases in the middle. CDR3 size: 17 residues. CDR1 is SGHTA and CDR2 is FQGNSA in the germline V gene. The CDR3 nucleotides read TGTGCCAGCAGCTTATATGCCTCACCCGGCACCGGTGGCGAGCAGTACTTC. Its translation is CASSLYASPGTGGEQYF.